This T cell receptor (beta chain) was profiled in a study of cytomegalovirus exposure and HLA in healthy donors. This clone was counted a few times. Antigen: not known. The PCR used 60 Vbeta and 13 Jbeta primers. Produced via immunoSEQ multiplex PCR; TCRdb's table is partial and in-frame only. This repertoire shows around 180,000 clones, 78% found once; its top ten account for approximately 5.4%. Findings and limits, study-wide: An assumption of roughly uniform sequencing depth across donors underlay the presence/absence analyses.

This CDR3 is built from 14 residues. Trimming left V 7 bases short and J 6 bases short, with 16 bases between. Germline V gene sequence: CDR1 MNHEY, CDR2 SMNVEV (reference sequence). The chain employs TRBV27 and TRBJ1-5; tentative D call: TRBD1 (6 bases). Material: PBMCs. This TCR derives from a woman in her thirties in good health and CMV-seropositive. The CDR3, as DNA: TGTGCCAGCACCTCGGGGGGGGGCGGTCAGCCCCAGCATTTT. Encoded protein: CASTSGGGGQPQHF.